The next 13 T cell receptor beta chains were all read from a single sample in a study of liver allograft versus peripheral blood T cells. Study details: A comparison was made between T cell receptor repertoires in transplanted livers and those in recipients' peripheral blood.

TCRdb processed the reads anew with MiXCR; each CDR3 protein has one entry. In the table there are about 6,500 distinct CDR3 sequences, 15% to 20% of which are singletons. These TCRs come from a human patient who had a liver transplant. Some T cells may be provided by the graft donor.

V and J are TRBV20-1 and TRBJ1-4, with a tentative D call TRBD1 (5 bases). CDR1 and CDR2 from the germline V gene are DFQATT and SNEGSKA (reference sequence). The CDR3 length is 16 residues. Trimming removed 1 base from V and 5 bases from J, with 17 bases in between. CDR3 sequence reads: CSARVDLETANEKLFF. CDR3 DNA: TGCAGTGCTAGAGTGGACTTGGAGACAGCAAATGAAAAACTGTTTTTT.

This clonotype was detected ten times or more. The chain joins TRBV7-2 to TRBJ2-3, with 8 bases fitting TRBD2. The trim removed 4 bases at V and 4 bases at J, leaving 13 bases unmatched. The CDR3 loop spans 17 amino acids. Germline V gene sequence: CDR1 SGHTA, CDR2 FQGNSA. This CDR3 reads CASSSTAGGTFADTQYF. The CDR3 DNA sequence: TGTGCCAGCAGCTCCACGGCGGGGGGTACCTTCGCAGATACGCAGTATTTT.

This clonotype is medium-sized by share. CDR3 sequence: CASAGQGAYNSPLHF. DNA of the CDR3: TGCGCCAGCGCGGGACAGGGGGCGTATAATTCACCCCTCCACTTT. V is TRBV10-2 and J is TRBJ1-6, with 12 bases aligning to TRBD1. V shed 8 bases and J 4 bases; nucleotides not matched to a gene: 3. This CDR3 is built from 15 residues. Germline CDR1 is WSHSY and CDR2 is SAAADI.

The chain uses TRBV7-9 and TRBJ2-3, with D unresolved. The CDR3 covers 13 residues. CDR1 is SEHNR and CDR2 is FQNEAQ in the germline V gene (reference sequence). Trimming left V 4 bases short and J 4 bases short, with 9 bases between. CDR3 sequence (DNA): TGTGCCAGCAGCTCCCTTAGGGCAGATACGCAGTATTTT. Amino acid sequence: CASSSLRADTQYF.

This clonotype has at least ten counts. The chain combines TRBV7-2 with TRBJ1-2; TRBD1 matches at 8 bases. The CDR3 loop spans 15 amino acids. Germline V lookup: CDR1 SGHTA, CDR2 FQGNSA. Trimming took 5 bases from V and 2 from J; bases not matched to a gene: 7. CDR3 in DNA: TGTGCCAGCAGCCCGGGGACAGGCCTCAACTATGGCTACACCTTC. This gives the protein CASSPGTGLNYGYTF.

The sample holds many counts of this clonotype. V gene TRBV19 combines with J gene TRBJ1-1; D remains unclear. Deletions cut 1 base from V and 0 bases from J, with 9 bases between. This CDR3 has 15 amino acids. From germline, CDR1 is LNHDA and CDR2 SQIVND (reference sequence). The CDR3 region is CASSIALGLNTEAFF. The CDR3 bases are TGTGCCAGTAGTATAGCCCTAGGCCTGAACACTGAAGCTTTCTTT.

CDR3 DNA: TGTGCCAGCACGCTAGTGCCCGGGGAGCTGTTTTTT. Its translation: CASTLVPGELFF. The gene calls are TRBV12-3 or TRBV12-4 and TRBJ2-2, with no clear D. V was trimmed by 7 bases and J by 6 bases, leaving 9 bases between them. The CDR3 length is 12 residues.

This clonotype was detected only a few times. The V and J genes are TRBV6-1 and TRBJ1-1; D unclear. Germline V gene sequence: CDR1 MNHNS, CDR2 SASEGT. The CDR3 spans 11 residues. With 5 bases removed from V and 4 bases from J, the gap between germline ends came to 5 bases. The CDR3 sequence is CASSPSTEAFF. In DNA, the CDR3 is TGTGCCAGCAGTCCGAGCACTGAAGCTTTCTTT.

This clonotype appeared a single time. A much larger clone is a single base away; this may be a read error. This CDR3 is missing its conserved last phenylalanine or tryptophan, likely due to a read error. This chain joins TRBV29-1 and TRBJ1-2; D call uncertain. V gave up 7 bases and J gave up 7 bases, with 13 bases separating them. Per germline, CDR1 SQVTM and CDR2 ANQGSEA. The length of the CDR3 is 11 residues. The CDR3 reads CSAFFSAGYTS. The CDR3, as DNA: TGCAGCGCCTTTTTCTCAGCTGGCTACACCTCC.

This CDR3 reads CSARDLAGANSYNEQFF. DNA of the CDR3: TGCAGTGCTAGGGATCTAGCGGGGGCGAATTCCTACAATGAGCAGTTCTTC. The chain employs TRBV20-1 and TRBJ2-1, with 10 positions matching TRBD2. The CDR3 extends over 17 amino acids. Germline CDR1 DFQATT, CDR2 SNEGSKA (reference sequence). With V trimmed by 3 bases and J by 1 base, 9 bases remained unmatched.

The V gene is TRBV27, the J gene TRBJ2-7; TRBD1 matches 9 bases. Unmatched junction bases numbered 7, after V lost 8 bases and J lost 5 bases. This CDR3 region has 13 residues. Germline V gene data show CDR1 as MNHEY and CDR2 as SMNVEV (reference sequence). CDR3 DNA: TGTGCCAGCGGGGGGACAGGGTCGAACGAGCAGTACTTC. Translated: CASGGTGSNEQYF.

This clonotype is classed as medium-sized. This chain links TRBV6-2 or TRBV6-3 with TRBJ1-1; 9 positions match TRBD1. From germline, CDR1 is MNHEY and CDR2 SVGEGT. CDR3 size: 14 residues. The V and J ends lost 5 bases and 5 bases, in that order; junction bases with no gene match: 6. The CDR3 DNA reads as TGTGCCAGCAGTCTCACAGGGGGCTTGACTGAAGCTTTCTTT. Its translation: CASSLTGGLTEAFF.

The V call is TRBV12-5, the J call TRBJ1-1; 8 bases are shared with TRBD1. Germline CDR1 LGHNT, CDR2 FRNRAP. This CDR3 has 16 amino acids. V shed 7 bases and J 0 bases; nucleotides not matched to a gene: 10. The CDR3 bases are TGTGCTAGTGAGACGGACAGGGTGAAGATGAACACTGAAGCTTTCTTT. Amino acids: CASETDRVKMNTEAFF.